The clone carrying this T cell receptor beta chain was recorded a few times. Antigen specificity is unknown. The CDR3 runs to 14 residues. Looked up from germline, CDR1 is DFQATT and CDR2 is SNEGSKA (reference sequence). V lost 5 bases to trimming and J lost 8 bases; unmatched junction nucleotides: 13. This sample was included in a study of T cells after yellow fever vaccination. Study background: Fractions of low cell number were prepared using SMART-Seq v4 Ultra Low Input. Notes on the study in general: The presence of abundant clonotypes contaminating from the bulk population was possible in FACS-sorted repertoires. Relatively few clonotypes were ones that appeared in both CD4 and CD8 compartments. At approximately 96% for CD4 and about 91% for CD8, most primary-vaccination clones showed up again after the booster.

TCRdb recomputed calls from the 5' RACE reads with MiXCR, one row per CDR3 protein. Of a few hundred thousand distinct CDR3 sequences in the sample, 6% to 7.5% were seen once. The clonotype was recovered from a man aged 30 to 39 who received the YFV17D yellow fever vaccine. Here the sequenced sample was CD4+ T cells sorted from PBMCs, taken 15 days after the yellow fever booster vaccination. The chain joins TRBV20-1 to TRBJ2-5, with 8 bases aligning to TRBD1. The CDR3 loop is CSAGGGTGSITQYF. The CDR3 DNA follows: TGCAGTGCTGGCGGCGGGACAGGCAGTATTACCCAGTACTTC.